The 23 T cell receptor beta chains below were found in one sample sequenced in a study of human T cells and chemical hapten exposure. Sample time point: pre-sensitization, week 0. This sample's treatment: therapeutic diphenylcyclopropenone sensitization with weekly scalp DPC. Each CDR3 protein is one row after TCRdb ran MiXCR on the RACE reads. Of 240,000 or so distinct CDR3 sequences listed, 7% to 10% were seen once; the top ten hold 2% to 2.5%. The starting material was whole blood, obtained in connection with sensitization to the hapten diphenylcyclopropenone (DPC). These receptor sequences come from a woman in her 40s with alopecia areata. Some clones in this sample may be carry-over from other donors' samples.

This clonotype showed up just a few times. This CDR3 is CASSRQVGPPLERIYF. The CDR3 coding sequence is TGTGCCAGCAGCAGACAGGTCGGACCTCCCCTCGAGAGGATATATTTT. V usage is TRBV7-2 and J usage is TRBJ1-3; tentative D call: TRBD1 (6 bases). The germline V gene has CDR1 SGHTA and CDR2 FQGNSA. This CDR3 is 16 amino acids long. The ends were cut back, 5 bases at V and 13 bases at J, with 27 bases in the middle.

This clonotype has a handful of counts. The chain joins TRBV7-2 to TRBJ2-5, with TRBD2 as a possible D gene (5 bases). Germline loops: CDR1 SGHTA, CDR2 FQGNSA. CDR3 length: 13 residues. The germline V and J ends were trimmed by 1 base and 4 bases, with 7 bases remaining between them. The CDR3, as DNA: TGTGCCAGCAGCTTAGAGGAGGCAGAGACCCAGTACTTC. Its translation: CASSLEEAETQYF.

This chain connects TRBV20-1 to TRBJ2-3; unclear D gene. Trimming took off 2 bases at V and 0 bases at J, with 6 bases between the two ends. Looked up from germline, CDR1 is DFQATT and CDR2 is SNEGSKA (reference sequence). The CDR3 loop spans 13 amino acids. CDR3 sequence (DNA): TGCAGTGCTAGATTCCCGAGCACAGATACGCAGTATTTT. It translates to CSARFPSTDTQYF.

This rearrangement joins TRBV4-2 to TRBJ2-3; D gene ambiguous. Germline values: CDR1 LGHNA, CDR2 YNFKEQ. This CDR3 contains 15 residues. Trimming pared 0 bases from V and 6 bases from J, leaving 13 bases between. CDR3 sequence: CASSQDRNSWDTQYF. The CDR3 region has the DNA TGTGCCAGCAGCCAAGATCGGAATAGCTGGGATACGCAGTATTTT.

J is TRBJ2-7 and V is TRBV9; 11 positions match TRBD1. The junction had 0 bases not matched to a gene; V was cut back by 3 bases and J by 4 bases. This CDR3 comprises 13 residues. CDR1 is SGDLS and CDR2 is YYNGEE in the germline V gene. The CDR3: CASSGDRGYEQYF. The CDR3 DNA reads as TGTGCCAGCAGCGGGGACAGGGGGTACGAGCAGTACTTC.

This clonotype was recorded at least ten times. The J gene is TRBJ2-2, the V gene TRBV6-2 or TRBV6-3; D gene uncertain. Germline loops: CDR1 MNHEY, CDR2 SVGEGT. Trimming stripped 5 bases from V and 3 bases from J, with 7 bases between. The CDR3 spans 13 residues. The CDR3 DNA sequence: TGTGCCAGCAGTAAAACAGACACCGGGGAGCTGTTTTTT. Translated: CASSKTDTGELFF.

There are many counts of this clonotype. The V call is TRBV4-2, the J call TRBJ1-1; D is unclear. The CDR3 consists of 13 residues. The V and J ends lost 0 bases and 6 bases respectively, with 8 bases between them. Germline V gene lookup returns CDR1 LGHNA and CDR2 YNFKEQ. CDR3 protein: CASSQDNKAEAFF. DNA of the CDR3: TGTGCCAGCAGCCAAGATAACAAAGCTGAAGCTTTCTTT.

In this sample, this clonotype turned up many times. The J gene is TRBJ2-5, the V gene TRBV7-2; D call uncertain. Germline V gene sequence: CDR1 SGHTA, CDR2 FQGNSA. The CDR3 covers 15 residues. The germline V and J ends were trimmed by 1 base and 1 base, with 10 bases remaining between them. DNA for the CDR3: TGTGCCAGCAGCTTAGATTGGTCAATCCAAGAGACCCAGTACTTC. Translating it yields CASSLDWSIQETQYF.

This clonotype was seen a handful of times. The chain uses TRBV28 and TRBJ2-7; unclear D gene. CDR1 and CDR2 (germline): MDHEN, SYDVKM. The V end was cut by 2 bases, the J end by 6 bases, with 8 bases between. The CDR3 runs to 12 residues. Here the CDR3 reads CASSLNGFEQYF. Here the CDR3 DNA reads TGTGCCAGCAGTTTAAATGGCTTCGAGCAGTACTTC.

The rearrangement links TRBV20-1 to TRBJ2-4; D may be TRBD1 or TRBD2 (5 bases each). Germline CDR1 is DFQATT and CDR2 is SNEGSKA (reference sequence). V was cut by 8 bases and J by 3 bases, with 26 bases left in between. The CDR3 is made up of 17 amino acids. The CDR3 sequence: CSPRLVGQPRGKNIQYF. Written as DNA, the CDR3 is TGCAGTCCCAGGCTTGTCGGACAACCTCGGGGCAAAAACATTCAGTACTTC.

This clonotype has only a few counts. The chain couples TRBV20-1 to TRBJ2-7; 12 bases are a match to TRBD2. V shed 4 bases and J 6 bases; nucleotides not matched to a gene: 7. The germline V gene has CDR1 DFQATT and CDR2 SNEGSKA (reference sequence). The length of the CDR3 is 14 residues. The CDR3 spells CSANRRLAGVEQYF. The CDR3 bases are TGCAGTGCTAATCGTAGACTAGCGGGAGTCGAGCAGTACTTC.

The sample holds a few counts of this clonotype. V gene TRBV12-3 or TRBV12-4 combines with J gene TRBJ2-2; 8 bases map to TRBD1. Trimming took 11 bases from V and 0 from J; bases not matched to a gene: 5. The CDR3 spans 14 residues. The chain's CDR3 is CAYNRGTNTGELFF. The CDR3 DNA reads TGTGCCTACAACAGGGGGACGAACACCGGGGAGCTGTTTTTT.

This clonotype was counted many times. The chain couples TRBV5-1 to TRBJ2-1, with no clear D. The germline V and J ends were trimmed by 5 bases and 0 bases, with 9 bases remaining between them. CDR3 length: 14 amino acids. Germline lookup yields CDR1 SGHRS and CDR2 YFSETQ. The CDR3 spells CASRAASSYNEQFF. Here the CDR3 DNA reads TGCGCCAGCAGGGCCGCGAGCTCCTACAATGAGCAGTTCTTC.

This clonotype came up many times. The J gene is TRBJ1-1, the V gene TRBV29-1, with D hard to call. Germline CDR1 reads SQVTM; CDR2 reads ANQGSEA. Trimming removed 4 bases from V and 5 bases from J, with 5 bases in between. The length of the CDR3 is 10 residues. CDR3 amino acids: CSVGDTEAFF. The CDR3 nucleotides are TGCAGCGTTGGGGATACTGAAGCTTTCTTT.

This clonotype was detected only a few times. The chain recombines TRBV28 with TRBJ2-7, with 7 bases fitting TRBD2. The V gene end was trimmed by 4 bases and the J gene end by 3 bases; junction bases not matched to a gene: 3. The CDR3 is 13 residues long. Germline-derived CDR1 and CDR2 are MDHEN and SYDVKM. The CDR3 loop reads CASSWGGFYEQYF. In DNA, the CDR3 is TGTGCCAGCAGTTGGGGAGGGTTCTACGAGCAGTACTTC.

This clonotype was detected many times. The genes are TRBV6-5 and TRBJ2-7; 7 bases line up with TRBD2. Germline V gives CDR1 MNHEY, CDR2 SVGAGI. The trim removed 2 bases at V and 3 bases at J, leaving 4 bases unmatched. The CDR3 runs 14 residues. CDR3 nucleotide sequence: TGTGCCAGCAGTTACGGCGCGGGGGTCTACGAGCAGTACTTC. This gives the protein CASSYGAGVYEQYF.

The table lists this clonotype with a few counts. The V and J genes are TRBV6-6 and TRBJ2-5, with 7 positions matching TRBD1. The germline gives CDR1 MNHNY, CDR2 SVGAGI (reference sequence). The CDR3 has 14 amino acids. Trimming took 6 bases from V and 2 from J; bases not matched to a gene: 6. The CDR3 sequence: CASSRMDRQETQYF. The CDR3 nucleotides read TGTGCCAGCAGCCGAATGGACAGGCAAGAGACCCAGTACTTC.

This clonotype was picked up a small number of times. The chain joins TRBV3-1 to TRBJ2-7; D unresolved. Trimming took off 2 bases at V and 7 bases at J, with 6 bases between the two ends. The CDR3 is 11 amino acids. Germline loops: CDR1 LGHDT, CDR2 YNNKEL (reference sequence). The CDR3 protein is CASSQTWEQYF. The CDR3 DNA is TGTGCCAGCAGCCAAACGTGGGAGCAGTACTTC.

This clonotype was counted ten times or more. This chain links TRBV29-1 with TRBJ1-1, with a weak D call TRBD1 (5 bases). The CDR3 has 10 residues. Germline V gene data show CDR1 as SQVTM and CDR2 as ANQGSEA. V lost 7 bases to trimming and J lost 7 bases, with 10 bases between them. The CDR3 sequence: CSGEQDEAFF. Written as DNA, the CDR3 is TGCAGCGGGGAACAGGATGAAGCTTTCTTT.

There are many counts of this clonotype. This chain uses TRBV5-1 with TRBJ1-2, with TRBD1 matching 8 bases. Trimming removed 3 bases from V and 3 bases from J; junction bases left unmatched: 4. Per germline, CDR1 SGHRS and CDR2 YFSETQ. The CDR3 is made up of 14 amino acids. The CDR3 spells CASSSTGEYYGYTF. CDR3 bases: TGCGCCAGCAGCTCGACAGGGGAATACTATGGCTACACCTTC.

CDR3 coding DNA: TGCAGCGTTTCTTCCGGGACAGGCAATGAGCAGTTCTTC. Amino acids: CSVSSGTGNEQFF. The chain recombines TRBV29-1 with TRBJ2-1, with TRBD1 identical over 8 bases. This CDR3 is 13 amino acids long. Germline V gene data show CDR1 as SQVTM and CDR2 as ANQGSEA. The J segment lost 6 bases and the V segment lost 5 bases, leaving 6 bases of the junction unmatched.

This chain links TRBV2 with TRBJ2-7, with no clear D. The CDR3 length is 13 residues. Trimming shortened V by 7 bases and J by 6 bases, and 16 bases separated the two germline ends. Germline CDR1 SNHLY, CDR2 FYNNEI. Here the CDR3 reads CASKGTSPREQYF. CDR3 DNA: TGTGCCAGCAAGGGTACCAGTCCCCGCGAGCAGTACTTC.

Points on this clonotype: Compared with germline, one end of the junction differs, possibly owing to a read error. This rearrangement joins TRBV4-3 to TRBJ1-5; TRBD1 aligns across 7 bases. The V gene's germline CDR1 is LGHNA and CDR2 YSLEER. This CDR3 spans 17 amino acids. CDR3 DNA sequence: TGCGCCAGCAGCCAAGGCGCGGGGACAGTAGGAAATCAGCCCCGGCATTTT. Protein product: CASSQGAGTVGNQPRHF.